This T cell receptor (beta chain) stems from a study of blood T cells in healthy people across ages. Using a J-beta primer mix together with a sample-barcoded 5' primer, a second PCR was run for about 6 to 12 cycles. TCRdb called the 5' RACE reads again in MiXCR, with one record for every CDR3 protein. The repertoire has roughly 680,000 distinct CDR3 sequences, 21% of them found once; the top ten carry approximately 3.6%. The sample comprised blood. This sequence was found in a man aged 65-85 years in good health.

CDR3 DNA sequence: TGTGCCAGCAGCTTAATAGGAAGAGGGGTAGGAGAGACCCAGTACTTC. This gives the protein CASSLIGRGVGETQYF. The genes are TRBV7-2 and TRBJ2-5; either TRBD1 or TRBD2 may fit D (5 bases each). The CDR3 is made up of 16 amino acids. Per germline, CDR1 SGHTA and CDR2 FQGNSA. V was cut by 2 bases and J by 4 bases, with 17 bases left in between.